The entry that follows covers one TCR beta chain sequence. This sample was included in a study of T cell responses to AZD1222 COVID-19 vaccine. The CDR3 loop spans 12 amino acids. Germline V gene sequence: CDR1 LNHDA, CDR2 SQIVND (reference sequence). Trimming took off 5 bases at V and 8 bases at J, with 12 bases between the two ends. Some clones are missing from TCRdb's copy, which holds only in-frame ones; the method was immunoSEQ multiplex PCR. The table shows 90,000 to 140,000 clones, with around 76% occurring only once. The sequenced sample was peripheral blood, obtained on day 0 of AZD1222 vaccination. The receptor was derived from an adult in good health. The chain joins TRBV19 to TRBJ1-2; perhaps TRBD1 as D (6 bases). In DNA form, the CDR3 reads TGTGCCAGTAGTTTCCCGACAGGAGGCTACACCTTC. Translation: CASSFPTGGYTF.